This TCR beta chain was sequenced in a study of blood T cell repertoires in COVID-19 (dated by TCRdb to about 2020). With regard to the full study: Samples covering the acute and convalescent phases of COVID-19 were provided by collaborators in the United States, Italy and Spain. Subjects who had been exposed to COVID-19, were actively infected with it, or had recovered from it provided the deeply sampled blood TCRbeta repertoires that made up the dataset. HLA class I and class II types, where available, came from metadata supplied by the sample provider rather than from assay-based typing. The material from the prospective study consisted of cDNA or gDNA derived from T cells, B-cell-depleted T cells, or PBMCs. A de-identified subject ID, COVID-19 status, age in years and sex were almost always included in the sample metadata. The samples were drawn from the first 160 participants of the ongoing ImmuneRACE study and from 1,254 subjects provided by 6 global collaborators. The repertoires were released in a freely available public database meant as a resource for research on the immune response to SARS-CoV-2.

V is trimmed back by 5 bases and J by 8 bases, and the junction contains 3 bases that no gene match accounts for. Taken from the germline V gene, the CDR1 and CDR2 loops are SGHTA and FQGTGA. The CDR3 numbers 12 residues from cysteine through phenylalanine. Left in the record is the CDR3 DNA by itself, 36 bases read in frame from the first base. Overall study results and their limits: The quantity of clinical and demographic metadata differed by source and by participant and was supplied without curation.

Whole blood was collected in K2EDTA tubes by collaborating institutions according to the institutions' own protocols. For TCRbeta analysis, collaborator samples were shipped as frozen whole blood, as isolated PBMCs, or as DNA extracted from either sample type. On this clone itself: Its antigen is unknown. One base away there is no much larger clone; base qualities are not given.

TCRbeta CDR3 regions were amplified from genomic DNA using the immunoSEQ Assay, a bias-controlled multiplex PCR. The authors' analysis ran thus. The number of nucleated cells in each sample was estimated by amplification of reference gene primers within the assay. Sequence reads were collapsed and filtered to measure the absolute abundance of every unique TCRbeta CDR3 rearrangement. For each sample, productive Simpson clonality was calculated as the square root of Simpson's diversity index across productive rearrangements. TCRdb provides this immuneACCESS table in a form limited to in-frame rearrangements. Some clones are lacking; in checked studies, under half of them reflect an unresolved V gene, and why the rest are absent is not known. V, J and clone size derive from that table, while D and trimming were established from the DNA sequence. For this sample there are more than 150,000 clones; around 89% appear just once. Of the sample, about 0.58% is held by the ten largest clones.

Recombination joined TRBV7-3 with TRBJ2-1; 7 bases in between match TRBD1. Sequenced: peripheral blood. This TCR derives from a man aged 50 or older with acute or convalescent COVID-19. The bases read TGTGCCAGCAGCCAAACAGGGGATGAGCAGTTCTTC. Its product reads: CASSQTGDEQFF. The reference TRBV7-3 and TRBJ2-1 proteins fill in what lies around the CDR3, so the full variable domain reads GAGVSQTPSNKVTEKGKYVELRCDPISGHTALYWYRQSLGQGPEFLIYFQGTGAADDSGLPNDRFFAVRPEGSVSTLKIQRTERGDSAVYLCASSQTGDEQFFGPGTRLTVL.